One sample yielded the 19 T cell receptor beta chains listed below, sequenced in a study of T cell responses to AZD1222 COVID-19 vaccine. Clones were sequenced by immunoSEQ multiplex PCR, and TCRdb holds only the in-frame ones, with some missing. Of around 160,000 clones listed, about 93% were seen once; the top ten hold 5.2%. The sample was peripheral blood, taken on day 0 of AZD1222 vaccination. The receptors stem from an adult in good health.

This clone was observed a single time. J is TRBJ1-2 and V is TRBV15, with TRBD1 as a possible D gene (6 bases). Looked up from germline, CDR1 is LNHNV and CDR2 is YYDKDF (reference sequence). Deletions cut 0 bases from V and 6 bases from J, with 11 bases between. This CDR3 spans 14 amino acids. The DNA for the CDR3 is TGTGCCACCAGCAGAGAGGGGGCGAAGGATGGCTACACCTTC. Its protein is CATSREGAKDGYTF.

The genes are TRBV5-4 and TRBJ1-1, with D possibly matching TRBD1 (5 bases). Germline CDR1 SGHNT, CDR2 YYREEE (reference sequence). There are 11 residues in the CDR3. The ends were cut back, 0 bases at V and 10 bases at J, with 7 bases in the middle. The CDR3 is CASSLAGRAFF. The CDR3 DNA reads as TGTGCCAGCAGCTTGGCGGGACGAGCTTTCTTT.

The gene calls are TRBV7-3 and TRBJ2-1, with D possibly TRBD2 on 6 matching bases. In germline, CDR1 is SGHTA, CDR2 FQGTGA. The CDR3 extends over 12 amino acids. Trimming shortened V by 5 bases and J by 9 bases, and 11 bases separated the two germline ends. The CDR3 is CASSPGGSEQFF. For the CDR3, the DNA is TGTGCCAGCAGCCCTGGGGGGAGTGAGCAGTTCTTC.

The genes are TRBV18 and TRBJ1-3; the D is unclear. The germline CDR1 and CDR2 sequences are KGHSH and LQKENI. V was shortened by 2 bases and J by 0 bases, with 8 bases between the two germline ends. The CDR3 is made up of 15 amino acids. This chain's CDR3 is CASSPSGLSGNTIYF. The CDR3 DNA sequence: TGTGCCAGCTCACCATCGGGTCTCTCTGGAAACACCATATATTTT.

The chain couples TRBV9 to TRBJ1-1; D ambiguous. This CDR3 comprises 11 residues. V shed 3 bases and J shed 7 bases, with 7 bases lying between them. The germline V gene encodes CDR1 SGDLS and CDR2 YYNGEE. The CDR3 here is CASSGPGEAFF. CDR3 DNA sequence: TGTGCCAGCAGCGGGCCGGGTGAAGCTTTCTTT.

This clone was counted once. The CDR3: CASSQEGTESSYNEQFF. The CDR3 nucleotides are TGTGCCAGCAGCCAAGAGGGGACGGAGAGCTCCTACAATGAGCAGTTCTTC. The rearrangement links TRBV4-2 to TRBJ2-1; D could derive from TRBD1 or TRBD2 (5 bases each). Deletions cut 0 bases from V and 0 bases from J, with 12 bases between. CDR1 and CDR2 from the germline V gene are LGHNA and YNFKEQ. The CDR3 spans 17 residues.

This clone was detected once. V is TRBV14 and J is TRBJ1-1; tentatively, D is TRBD1 (5 bases). V lost 0 bases and J 2 bases, leaving 25 bases between the germline ends. The CDR3 runs to 20 residues. CDR1 and CDR2 from the germline V gene are SGHDN and FVKESK. The CDR3: CASSQESPRDSKSFNTEAFF. CDR3 DNA sequence: TGTGCCAGCAGCCAAGAGAGCCCTCGCGACAGTAAATCCTTCAACACTGAAGCTTTCTTT. Drawing the rest from reference TRBV14 and TRBJ1-1, the complete variable domain is EAGVTQFPSHSVIEKGQTVTLRCDPISGHDNLYWYRRVMGKEIKFLLHFVKESKQDESGMPNNRFLAERTGGTYSTLKVQPAELEDSGVYFCASSQESPRDSKSFNTEAFFGQGTRLTVV.

CDR3: CASSFLETEAFF. The CDR3 coding sequence is TGTGCCAGCAGCTTCCTGGAAACTGAAGCTTTCTTT. The V and J genes are TRBV7-9 and TRBJ1-1; D gene unclear. V lost 3 bases, J lost 5 bases, and 7 bases lay in between. The CDR3 is 12 residues long. Germline V lookup: CDR1 SEHNR, CDR2 FQNEAQ (reference sequence).

CDR3 DNA sequence: TGTGCCAGCAGTCCCGCCCCCAGGGACAGGGGTGGGGGCTACACCTTC. Translating gives CASSPAPRDRGGGYTF. The chain combines TRBV6-6 with TRBJ1-2, with TRBD1 matching over 10 bases. With V trimmed by 5 bases and J by 8 bases, 14 bases remained unmatched. Germline values: CDR1 MNHNY, CDR2 SVGAGI (reference sequence). This CDR3 region has 16 residues.

CDR3 sequence: CASSVTSSNEQFF. The CDR3 coding sequence is TGTGCCAGCAGTGTAACTAGCTCCAATGAGCAGTTCTTC. V gene TRBV2 combines with J gene TRBJ2-1; tentative D call: TRBD2 (6 bases). CDR1 is SNHLY and CDR2 is FYNNEI in the germline V gene. The V end lost 4 bases, the J end lost 6 bases, and 10 bases lay between the germline ends. The CDR3 has 13 residues.

The count of this clone is one. The genes are TRBV6-2 or TRBV6-3 and TRBJ1-2; D is unresolved. The CDR3 has 15 amino acids. Deletions cut 2 bases from V and 7 bases from J, with 17 bases between. Germline values: CDR1 MNHEY, CDR2 SVGEGT. The CDR3 protein is CASSYHPVDPLGYTF. The CDR3 bases are TGTGCCAGCAGTTACCACCCAGTAGACCCTCTTGGCTACACCTTC.

The rearrangement uses TRBV12-5 and TRBJ1-5, with D possibly TRBD1 on 5 matching bases. Trimming took off 7 bases at V and 2 bases at J, with 12 bases between the two ends. The CDR3 runs 14 residues. Germline V CDR1 and CDR2: LGHNT, FRNRAP. CDR3 nucleotide sequence: TGTGCTAGTGCGGCGGGGGGGGGCAATCAGCCCCAGCATTTT. Protein: CASAAGGGNQPQHF.

This clone has a single count. CDR3 sequence reads: CASSQAGVDNEQFF. DNA for the CDR3: TGTGCCAGCAGCCAAGCGGGGGTCGACAATGAGCAGTTCTTC. The J gene is TRBJ2-1, the V gene TRBV7-2, with 8 bases that match TRBD2. Unmatched junction bases numbered 5, after V lost 5 bases and J lost 5 bases. Germline-derived CDR1 and CDR2 are SGHTA and FQGNSA. This CDR3 contains 14 residues.

The chain recombines TRBV14 with TRBJ2-3; D not resolved. Per germline, CDR1 SGHDN and CDR2 FVKESK. V was clipped by 1 base and J by 10 bases, with 9 bases between them. The CDR3 has 12 residues. This CDR3 is CASSQGWVSQYF. CDR3 nucleotides: TGTGCCAGCAGCCAAGGGTGGGTCTCGCAGTATTTT.

The J gene is TRBJ1-2, the V gene TRBV6-5; no reliable D call. V was shortened by 7 bases and J by 8 bases, with 17 bases between the two germline ends. CDR1 is MNHEY, CDR2 SVGAGI, per germline. This CDR3 has 13 amino acids. The CDR3, as DNA: TGTGCCAGCACCACCAGCCACGTCTCGGGCTACACCTTC. Translation gives CASTTSHVSGYTF.

V gene TRBV11-2 combines with J gene TRBJ2-1, with 10 positions matching TRBD1. The CDR3 has 14 residues. V lost 4 bases, J lost 10 bases, and 7 bases stayed unmatched. CDR1 is SGHAT, CDR2 FQNNGV, per germline. CDR3 protein: CASSWTGGPPEQFF. Written as DNA, the CDR3 is TGTGCCAGCAGCTGGACAGGGGGACCCCCCGAGCAGTTCTTC.

The V call is TRBV28, the J call TRBJ1-1; no clear D gene. The germline V gene has CDR1 MDHEN and CDR2 SYDVKM. Trimming removed 7 bases from V and 0 bases from J, with 12 bases in between. There are 14 residues in the CDR3. The CDR3 reads CASIRYSMNTEAFF. The CDR3 DNA follows: TGTGCCAGCATCCGGTACAGTATGAACACTGAAGCTTTCTTT.

The chain combines TRBV4-1 with TRBJ1-5; D uncertain. The CDR3 runs 15 residues. The V end was cut by 3 bases, the J end by 5 bases, with 14 bases between. CDR1 and CDR2 from the germline V gene are MGHRA and YSYEKL. The CDR3: CASSHTLGLYQPQHF. The CDR3 nucleotides are TGCGCCAGCAGCCACACCCTCGGGCTCTATCAGCCCCAGCATTTT.

V gene TRBV5-1 combines with J gene TRBJ1-6; 10 nucleotides match TRBD1. The CDR3 sequence is 15 residues long. Germline V gene data show CDR1 as SGHRS and CDR2 as YFSETQ. The junction had 5 bases not matched to a gene; V was cut back by 5 bases and J by 6 bases. CDR3 sequence: CASRPGTGVNSPLHF. Here the CDR3 DNA reads TGCGCCAGCAGGCCTGGGACAGGGGTTAATTCACCCCTCCACTTT.